These 8 T cell receptor beta chains came from one sample sequenced in a study of HIV-infected patients and healthy controls. Whole blood was used without fractionation, so all unsorted peripheral T cells were included. Reverse transcription used about 510 ng RNA and constant-region primers for alpha and beta. Alpha and beta chain libraries were made separately by chain-specific third strand synthesis with multiplexing indices. Via MiXCR, TCRdb re-called the 5' RACE reads, giving one row per CDR3 protein. The sample has about 6,000 distinct CDR3 sequences; roughly a tenth are singletons. The input for sequencing was blood, taken before antiretroviral therapy. Source of these receptors: an adult with HIV infection.

This clonotype was detected ten times or more. The chain employs TRBV7-2 and TRBJ1-3; 8 nucleotides agree with TRBD1. Germline V gene lookup returns CDR1 SGHTA and CDR2 FQGNSA. Losses at the gene ends were 3 bases for V and 2 bases for J; bases not matched to a gene: 24. CDR3 length: 22 amino acids. The CDR3 reads CASSFFGTTRDRNRRAGNTIYF. CDR3 nucleotide sequence: TGTGCCAGCAGCTTTTTTGGGACCACGAGGGACAGGAACAGGCGAGCTGGAAACACCATATATTTT.

This clonotype was recorded many times. V gene TRBV18 combines with J gene TRBJ1-2; D is ambiguous. CDR3 size: 13 residues. V lost 2 bases to trimming and J lost 2 bases, with 6 bases between them. Germline V lookup: CDR1 KGHSH, CDR2 LQKENI. The CDR3: CASSPVENYGYTF. The CDR3 region has the DNA TGTGCCAGCTCACCAGTTGAGAACTATGGCTACACCTTC.

This clonotype showed up many times. This chain connects TRBV11-2 to TRBJ1-2, with a tentative D call TRBD1 (6 bases). The CDR3 is 17 amino acids. CDR1 and CDR2 (germline): SGHAT, FQNNGV. Trimming shortened V by 0 bases and J by 0 bases, and 14 bases separated the two germline ends. The CDR3 region has the DNA TGTGCCAGCAGCTTAGAAGTCGGCAGGGGACCTAACTATGGCTACACCTTC. Translated: CASSLEVGRGPNYGYTF.

The table lists this clonotype with many counts. The V and J genes are TRBV9 and TRBJ1-5; TRBD1 matches 7 bases. The V and J ends lost 2 bases and 5 bases, in that order; junction bases with no gene match: 13. This CDR3 is 17 amino acids long. The V gene's germline CDR1 is SGDLS and CDR2 YYNGEE. CDR3 bases: TGTGCCAGCAGCGTGCAATCCAGGGGGTTCGGGGATCAGCCCCAGCATTTT. As protein: CASSVQSRGFGDQPQHF.

This clonotype appeared once. This may stem from a read error, because a much larger clone lies one nucleotide away. The chain carries TRBV28 and TRBJ2-1; D perhaps matches TRBD1 (6 bases). Germline values: CDR1 MDHEN, CDR2 SYDVKM. CDR3 length: 15 residues. DNA of the CDR3: TGTGCCAGCCCGATCGGGACAACGACCTACAATGAGAAGTTCTTC. It translates to CASPIGTTTYNEKFF.

This clonotype is judged medium-sized. CDR3 region: CASGLVPSPEAFF. The CDR3 coding sequence is TGTGCTAGTGGTTTGGTACCCAGCCCAGAAGCTTTCTTT. This rearrangement joins TRBV12-5 to TRBJ1-1; D ambiguous. CDR3 length: 13 amino acids. Per germline, CDR1 LGHNT and CDR2 FRNRAP. Trimming took off 0 bases at V and 8 bases at J, with 10 bases between the two ends.

The V call is TRBV28, the J call TRBJ2-1, with 8 bases matching TRBD2. The length of the CDR3 is 15 residues. V was pared by 6 bases and J by 4 bases, with 8 bases of the junction left unmatched. Germline V gives CDR1 MDHEN, CDR2 SYDVKM. CDR3 nucleotide sequence: TGTGCCAGCAGGCCCGGGGGGGGGCTTTACAATGAGCAGTTCTTC. It codes for CASRPGGGLYNEQFF.

Concerning this clonotype: A read error is possible here, since a much larger clone lies one base away. The chain couples TRBV12-3 or TRBV12-4 to TRBJ1-6; D uncertain. V lost 0 bases to trimming and J lost 1 base, with 13 bases between them. There are 18 residues in the CDR3. CDR3 region: CASSLAPGTESYNSPLHF. The CDR3 region has the DNA TGTGCCAGCAGTTTAGCGCCTGGTACGGAATCCTATAATTCACCCCTCCACTTT.